These T cell receptor beta chains were read from a single sample in a study of cytomegalovirus exposure and HLA in healthy donors. Assay used: immunoSEQ multiplex PCR; TCRdb lists only in-frame clones, some missing. The table includes fewer than 110,000 clones, less than 85% detected once. Material: PBMCs. The receptors were gathered from a man between 18 and 29 years old in good health and CMV-seronegative. CDR3s include the opening cysteine and the closing phenylalanine or tryptophan. Each record gives: J gene, V gene, CDR3 protein.

j_gene: TRBJ2-3; v_gene: TRBV5-6; CDR3aa: CASRKEVLAGGSTDTQYF
j_gene: TRBJ1-1; v_gene: TRBV19; CDR3aa: CASSIVQGSNTEAFF
j_gene: TRBJ1-5; v_gene: TRBV6-5; CDR3aa: CASSREPGQPQHF
j_gene: TRBJ1-4; v_gene: TRBV29-1; CDR3aa: CSVYRGGGEKLFF
j_gene: TRBJ1-5; v_gene: TRBV19; CDR3aa: CAVQLLQPQHF
j_gene: TRBJ2-3; v_gene: TRBV2; CDR3aa: CASSGGNTDTQYF
j_gene: TRBJ2-5; v_gene: TRBV7-3; CDR3aa: CASSLTGTGVETQYF
j_gene: TRBJ1-6; v_gene: TRBV6-6; CDR3aa: CASSTGNNSPLHF
j_gene: TRBJ1-1; v_gene: TRBV7-3; CDR3aa: CASSPLGQKNTEAFF
j_gene: TRBJ1-6; v_gene: TRBV6-6; CDR3aa: CASRNPTSSYNSPLHF
j_gene: TRBJ2-3; v_gene: TRBV4-2; CDR3aa: CASSQDSQGAPQDTQYF
j_gene: TRBJ1-5; v_gene: TRBV6-1; CDR3aa: CASRPGQNQPQHF
j_gene: TRBJ1-2; v_gene: TRBV5-8; CDR3aa: CASSLAAGKHYGYTF
j_gene: TRBJ2-3; v_gene: TRBV5-4; CDR3aa: CASSSGGFGTDTQYF
j_gene: TRBJ2-1; v_gene: TRBV7-2; CDR3aa: CASSLAGATSEQFF
j_gene: TRBJ2-1; v_gene: TRBV11-2; CDR3aa: CASTPPGTTYNEQFF
j_gene: TRBJ2-2; v_gene: TRBV14; CDR3aa: CASSLGPGGTGELFF
j_gene: TRBJ2-7; v_gene: TRBV28; CDR3aa: CASSLTQGVGEQYF
j_gene: TRBJ1-5; v_gene: TRBV2; CDR3aa: CASSKETGFGQPQHF
j_gene: TRBJ2-1; v_gene: TRBV4-3; CDR3aa: CASSLPGIGIGEQFF
j_gene: TRBJ1-1; v_gene: TRBV19; CDR3aa: CASRDRDREAFF
j_gene: TRBJ2-7; v_gene: TRBV27; CDR3aa: CASSPERGPYEQYF
j_gene: TRBJ1-5; v_gene: TRBV5-6; CDR3aa: CASSLGALDQPQHF
j_gene: TRBJ1-5; v_gene: TRBV19; CDR3aa: CASSIDIWPNQPQHF
j_gene: TRBJ2-3; v_gene: TRBV4-1; CDR3aa: CASSQVRTDTDTQYF